This TCR beta chain was captured in a study of Ad26.COV2.S vaccination and SARS-CoV-2 variants. This table comes from immunoSEQ multiplex PCR, and its TCRdb copy is limited to in-frame clones, with some not included. Of some 480,000 clones in the sample, 87% are singletons; the top ten hold over 10%. Trimming stripped 0 bases from V and 10 bases from J, with 27 bases between. This CDR3 spans 18 amino acids. Treatment meaning: around 19 received Ad26.COV2.S at low or high dose, single or two shots; several received placebo; per-sample allocation not given. The investigators took samples on day 63 after the first vaccine or placebo injection.

The source of this sequence is a person between 18 and 65 years old who received the Ad26.COV2.S COVID-19 vaccine or a placebo. The material was peripheral blood, obtained in a trial of Ad26.COV2.S vaccine versus placebo. The rearrangement links TRBV23-1 to TRBJ1-1; D is possibly TRBD1 (5 bases). TRBV23-1 is reported as an ORF; its role is uncertain. The CDR3 protein is CASSQSLLGAGTYFGAFF. Here the CDR3 DNA reads TGCGCCAGCAGTCAATCGTTATTAGGTGCAGGGACGTACTTTGGAGCTTTCTTT.